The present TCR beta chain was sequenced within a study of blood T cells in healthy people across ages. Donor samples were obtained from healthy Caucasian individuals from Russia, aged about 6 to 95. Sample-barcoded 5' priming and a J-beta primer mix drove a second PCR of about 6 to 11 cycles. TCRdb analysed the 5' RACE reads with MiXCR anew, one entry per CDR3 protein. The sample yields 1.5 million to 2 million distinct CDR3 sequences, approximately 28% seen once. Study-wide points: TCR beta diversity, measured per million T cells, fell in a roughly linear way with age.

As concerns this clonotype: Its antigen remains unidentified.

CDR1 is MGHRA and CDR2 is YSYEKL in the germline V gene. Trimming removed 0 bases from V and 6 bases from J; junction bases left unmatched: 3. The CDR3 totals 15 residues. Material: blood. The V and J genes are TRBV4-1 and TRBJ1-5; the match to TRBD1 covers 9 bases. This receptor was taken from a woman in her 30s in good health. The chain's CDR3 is CASSQETGGFQPQHF. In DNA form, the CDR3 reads TGCGCCAGCAGCCAAGAAACAGGGGGCTTTCAGCCCCAGCATTTT.